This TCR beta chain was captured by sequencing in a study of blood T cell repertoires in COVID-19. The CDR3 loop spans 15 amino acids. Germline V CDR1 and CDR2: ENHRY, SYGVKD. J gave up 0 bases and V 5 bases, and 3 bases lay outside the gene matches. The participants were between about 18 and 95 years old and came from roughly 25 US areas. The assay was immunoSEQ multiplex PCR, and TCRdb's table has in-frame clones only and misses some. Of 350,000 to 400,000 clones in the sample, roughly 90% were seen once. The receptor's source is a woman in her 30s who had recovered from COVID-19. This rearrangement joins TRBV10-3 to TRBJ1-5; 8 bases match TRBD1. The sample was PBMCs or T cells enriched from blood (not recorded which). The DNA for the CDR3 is TGTGCCATCAGTCAGACAGGGGATAGCAATCAGCCCCAGCATTTT. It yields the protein CAISQTGDSNQPQHF.